This entry features one TCR beta chain sequence. Its cognate antigen is unknown. These data are taken from a study of CD8+ T cells in alopecia areata. Whole-study findings and limits: Scalp specimens additionally yield sequences from normal skin's resident alphabeta T cells.

The CDR3 contains 13 residues. V was pared by 6 bases and J by 1 base, with 1 base of the junction left unmatched. Germline CDR1 reads MNHEY; CDR2 reads SMNVEV (reference sequence). Sequencing relied on a cDNA template that was reverse transcribed from extracted RNA. Assay used: immunoSEQ multiplex PCR; TCRdb lists only in-frame clones, some missing. The repertoire holds 55,000 to 70,000 clones, with about half as singletons. The sequence was obtained from a human donor with alopecia areata. The starting material was CD8+ T cells sorted from blood, obtained at week 0. The rearrangement joins TRBV27 to TRBJ2-7; 9 nucleotides align to TRBD2. The CDR3 here is CASSLAGSYEQYF. In DNA form, the CDR3 reads TGTGCCAGCAGCCTAGCGGGGTCCTACGAGCAGTACTTC.